These 14 T cell receptor beta chains originate from one sample sequenced in a study of human T cells and chemical hapten exposure. Time point described: healthy volunteer bleed at 6 weeks. Unfractionated whole blood yielded the extracted total RNA. TCRdb recomputed calls from the RACE reads with MiXCR, one row per CDR3 protein. Found here are about 65,000 distinct CDR3 sequences, about 6% of them singletons; the top ten hold roughly 3.5%. Sequencing was done on a sample of whole blood. Receptors were obtained from a female donor in good health. Some clones in this sample may be carry-over from other donors' samples.

This clonotype was seen ten or more times. The rearrangement links TRBV29-1 to TRBJ1-1; unclear D gene. The CDR3 has 14 amino acids. V was trimmed by 5 bases and J by 0 bases, leaving 13 bases between them. Germline V CDR1 and CDR2: SQVTM, ANQGSEA. The CDR3 DNA reads as TGCAGCGTTAAACGGAGGACGATGAACACTGAAGCTTTCTTT. Encoded protein: CSVKRRTMNTEAFF.

This clonotype was seen a few times. The rearrangement uses TRBV28 and TRBJ1-6; D perhaps matches TRBD1 (5 bases). The germline gives CDR1 MDHEN, CDR2 SYDVKM. CDR3 length: 17 amino acids. Trimming removed 1 base from V and 0 bases from J, with 10 bases in between. CDR3 residues: CASSLSDRISYNSPLHF. CDR3 nucleotides: TGTGCCAGCAGTTTATCTGACAGAATCTCCTATAATTCACCCCTCCACTTT.

This clonotype appeared many times. This rearrangement joins TRBV27 to TRBJ2-5; 9 positions match TRBD1. Germline CDR1 and CDR2: MNHEY and SMNVEV (reference sequence). Trimming at V came to 6 bases and at J to 5 bases, leaving 4 bases not matched to a gene. This CDR3 has 13 residues. CDR3 DNA: TGTGCCAGCAGAACAGGGGGCGAGGAGACCCAGTACTTC. It encodes CASRTGGEETQYF.

This clonotype has ten or more counts. This chain links TRBV20-1 with TRBJ2-7; 10 bases map to TRBD2. J was trimmed by 4 bases and V by 0 bases; bases with no gene match: 3. Germline V lookup: CDR1 DFQATT, CDR2 SNEGSKA (reference sequence). The CDR3 extends over 14 amino acids. CDR3 amino acids: CSAREAGGFYEQYF. Written as DNA, the CDR3 is TGCAGTGCTAGAGAAGCGGGAGGGTTTTACGAGCAGTACTTC.

This chain uses TRBV28 with TRBJ2-3; TRBD2 matches at 12 bases. The CDR3 is 17 residues long. Germline assignment: CDR1 MDHEN and CDR2 SYDVKM. V shed 3 bases, J shed 7 bases, and the junction held 11 bases outside the gene matches. The CDR3 DNA reads as TGTGCCAGCAGTTTGTGGCCGACTAGCGGGAGAGTCCATACGCAGTATTTT. It yields the protein CASSLWPTSGRVHTQYF.

This clonotype was recorded many times. This chain links TRBV20-1 with TRBJ1-4; D is possibly TRBD1 (5 bases). The CDR3 is 15 residues long. Germline V gene sequence: CDR1 DFQATT, CDR2 SNEGSKA (reference sequence). Trimming took off 1 base at V and 0 bases at J, with 9 bases between the two ends. The CDR3, as DNA: TGCAGTGCTAGAGGGGACTCGACAACTAATGAAAAACTGTTTTTT. It is translated as CSARGDSTTNEKLFF.

Many counts were recorded for this clonotype. The chain links TRBV6-5 to TRBJ2-2, with 7 bases lining up with TRBD1. This CDR3 contains 15 residues. CDR1 is MNHEY, CDR2 SVGAGI, per germline. V was clipped by 4 bases and J by 4 bases; unmatched bases: 6. CDR3 residues: CASSSPGQSTGELFF. In DNA, the CDR3 is TGTGCCAGCAGTTCCCCGGGACAGAGCACCGGGGAGCTGTTTTTT.

The chain combines TRBV28 with TRBJ2-5; D uncertain. This CDR3 is 14 amino acids long. V lost 5 bases and J lost 5, with 15 bases in between. Germline CDR1 MDHEN, CDR2 SYDVKM. CDR3 coding DNA: TGTGCCAGCAGTCTTGACCAGATCCGGGAGACCCAGTACTTC. It specifies CASSLDQIRETQYF.

This clonotype was detected a few times. The J gene is TRBJ2-7, the V gene TRBV5-4, with 8 bases fitting TRBD2. The CDR3 covers 16 residues. From germline, CDR1 is SGHNT and CDR2 YYREEE (reference sequence). V was clipped by 4 bases and J by 2 bases; unmatched bases: 11. Here the CDR3 reads CASSLAGTRAPYEQYF. The CDR3 nucleotides read TGTGCCAGCAGCCTGGCCGGGACTAGGGCACCCTACGAGCAGTACTTC.

This clonotype was counted at least ten times. The chain combines TRBV2 with TRBJ1-1; 9 nucleotides match TRBD1. The CDR3 runs 15 residues. V shed 7 bases and J 6 bases; nucleotides not matched to a gene: 12. Germline loops: CDR1 SNHLY, CDR2 FYNNEI. The CDR3 DNA reads TGTGCCAGCACCAACATCGGACAGGGGAATGCTGAAGCTTTCTTT. Encoded protein: CASTNIGQGNAEAFF.

In DNA form, the CDR3 reads TGCAGCGTTGTCCGGGGTAGTGGTTACGAGCAGTACTTC. Residues: CSVVRGSGYEQYF. V is TRBV29-1 and J is TRBJ2-7; D may be TRBD2 (5 bases). CDR3 size: 13 residues. The ends were cut back, 4 bases at V and 4 bases at J, with 14 bases in the middle. The V gene's germline CDR1 is SQVTM and CDR2 ANQGSEA.

Only a few counts were recorded for this clonotype. The J gene is TRBJ1-2, the V gene TRBV4-3; 9 bases line up with TRBD1. Looked up from germline, CDR1 is LGHNA and CDR2 is YSLEER. The CDR3 sequence is 13 residues long. Trimming removed 4 bases from V and 4 bases from J; junction bases left unmatched: 1. The CDR3 bases are TGCGCCAGCAGCCGACAGGGGGGCTATGGCTACACCTTC. Its translation: CASSRQGGYGYTF.

This clonotype was seen at least ten times. V gene TRBV6-5 combines with J gene TRBJ1-1, with D possibly matching TRBD1 (5 bases). CDR3 size: 14 residues. From germline, CDR1 is MNHEY and CDR2 SVGAGI. Trimming removed 6 bases from V and 7 bases from J, with 18 bases in between. CDR3: CASRGPGGVVEAFF. CDR3 bases: TGTGCCAGCAGGGGCCCGGGGGGTGTAGTTGAAGCTTTCTTT.

The J gene is TRBJ2-1, the V gene TRBV28; D gene ambiguous. Germline CDR1 reads MDHEN; CDR2 reads SYDVKM. This CDR3 contains 13 residues. The V end was cut by 8 bases, the J end by 10 bases, with 18 bases between. DNA of the CDR3: TGTGCCAGCTACCCCGGAAGCACCCGGGAGCAGTTCTTC. It encodes CASYPGSTREQFF.